This T cell receptor (beta chain) originates from a study of T cells in Graves' hyperthyroidism and ophthalmopathy. General study findings and limits: Within blood appeared most thyroid clonotypes that had expanded above 0.001.

A word on this clonotype: Its antigen is not known.

The CDR3 extends over 14 amino acids. CDR1 is KGHSH, CDR2 LQKENI, per germline. Trimming pared 3 bases from V and 0 bases from J, leaving 8 bases between. TCR beta CDR3 sequences were amplified from RNA transcripts. In the first-round RT-PCR of the TCR CDR3, the HTBI primer set was used. TCRdb used MiXCR to reprocess the multiplex PCR reads, holding one entry per CDR3 protein. The sample contains 350,000 or so distinct CDR3 sequences, around 18% of which appear only once. Disease duration was under 3 months in the ophthalmopathy patients, who also had a Clinical Activity Score of at least 3 and a NOSPECS grade of at least 4. Diagnostic assessment was based on clinical symptoms, serum thyroxine and TRAb, thyroid ultrasound and orbital computed tomography.

The rearrangement uses TRBV18 and TRBJ1-1; D not certain. The material sequenced was blood. The TCR originated in a woman aged 40-49 years with Graves' ophthalmopathy. The CDR3 nucleotides read TGTGCCAGCTCACCGGCAGGAGTGAACACTGAAGCTTTCTTT. Protein sequence: CASSPAGVNTEAFF.